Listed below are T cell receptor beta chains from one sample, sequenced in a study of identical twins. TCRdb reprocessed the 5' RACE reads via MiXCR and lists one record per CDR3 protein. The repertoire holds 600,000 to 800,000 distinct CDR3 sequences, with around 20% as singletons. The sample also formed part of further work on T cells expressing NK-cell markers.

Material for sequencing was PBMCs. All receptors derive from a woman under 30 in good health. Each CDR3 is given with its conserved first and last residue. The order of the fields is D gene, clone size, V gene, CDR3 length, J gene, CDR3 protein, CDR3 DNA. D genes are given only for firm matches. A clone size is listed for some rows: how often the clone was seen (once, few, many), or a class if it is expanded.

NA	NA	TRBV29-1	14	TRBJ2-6	CSVDGQAGANVLTF	TGCAGCGTTGACGGGCAGGCTGGGGCCAACGTCCTGACTTTC
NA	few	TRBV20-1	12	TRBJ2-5	CSARKGEETQYF	TGCAGTGCTAGAAAAGGGGAAGAGACCCAGTACTTC
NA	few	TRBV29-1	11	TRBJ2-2	CSVGRSGELFF	TGCAGCGTGGGGCGGTCCGGGGAGCTGTTTTTT
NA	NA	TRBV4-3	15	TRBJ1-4	CASSQDGGISEKLFF	TGCGCCAGCAGCCAAGACGGGGGCATCAGTGAAAAACTGTTTTTT
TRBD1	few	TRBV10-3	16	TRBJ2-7	CAISDSPGQGREEQYF	TGTGCCATCAGTGATTCTCCGGGACAGGGGCGAGAAGAGCAGTACTTC
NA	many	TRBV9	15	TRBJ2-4	CASSVYGGAKNIQYF	TGTGCCAGCAGCGTATACGGGGGAGCCAAAAACATTCAGTACTTC
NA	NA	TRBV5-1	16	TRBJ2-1	CASSLLPTVDRNEQFF	TGCGCCAGCAGCTTGTTGCCGACAGTCGATCGCAATGAGCAGTTCTTC
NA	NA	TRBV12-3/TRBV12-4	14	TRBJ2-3	CASSLWQGVDTQYF	TGTGCCAGCAGTTTGTGGCAGGGTGTAGATACGCAGTATTTT
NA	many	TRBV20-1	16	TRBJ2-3	CSASSPLGVVTDTQYF	TGCAGTGCTAGTAGCCCCCTAGGGGTTGTAACAGATACGCAGTATTTT
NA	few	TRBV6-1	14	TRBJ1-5	CASSLNRERQPQHF	TGTGCCAGCAGTCTAAACAGGGAGAGGCAGCCCCAGCATTTT
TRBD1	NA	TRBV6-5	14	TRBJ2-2	CASSYRDSTGELFF	TGTGCCAGCAGTTACCGGGACAGCACCGGGGAGCTGTTTTTT
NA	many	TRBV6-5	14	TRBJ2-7	CASSYQGAAYEQYF	TGTGCCAGCAGTTACCAAGGCGCTGCCTACGAGCAGTACTTC
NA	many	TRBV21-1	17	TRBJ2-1	CASRARDRDRGRNEQFF	TGTGCCAGCAGGGCCCGGGACCGGGACAGGGGGAGGAATGAGCAGTTCTTC
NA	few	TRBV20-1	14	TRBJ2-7	CSAPPGQELYEQYF	TGCAGTGCTCCACCGGGACAAGAGCTATACGAGCAGTACTTC
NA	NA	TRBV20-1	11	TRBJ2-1	CSALFSNEQFF	TGCAGTGCCCTCTTTAGTAATGAGCAGTTCTTC
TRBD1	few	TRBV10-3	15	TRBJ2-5	CAISERDSFQETQYF	TGTGCCATCAGTGAGAGGGACAGCTTCCAAGAGACCCAGTACTTC
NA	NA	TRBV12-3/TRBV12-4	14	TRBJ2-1	CASNPSKGWDEQFF	TGTGCCAGCAACCCAAGTAAGGGGTGGGATGAGCAGTTCTTC
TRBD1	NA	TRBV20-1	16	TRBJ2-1	CSARVRAGGTYNEQFF	TGCAGTGCTAGAGTTCGGGCAGGGGGTACCTACAATGAGCAGTTCTTC
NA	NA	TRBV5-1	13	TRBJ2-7	CASSADSTYEQYF	TGCGCCAGCAGCGCGGACAGCACCTACGAGCAGTACTTC
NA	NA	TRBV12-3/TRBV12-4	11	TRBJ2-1	CASSLNWRRFF	TGTGCCAGCAGTTTAAACTGGAGGAGGTTCTTC
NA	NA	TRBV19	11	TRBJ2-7	CASSLCYEQYF	TGTGCCAGTAGTCTCTGTTACGAGCAGTACTTC
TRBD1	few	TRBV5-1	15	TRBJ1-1	CASSLHDRADTEAFF	TGCGCCAGCAGCTTGCACGACAGGGCGGATACTGAAGCTTTCTTT
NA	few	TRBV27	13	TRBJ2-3	CASSYSPADTQYF	TGTGCCAGCAGTTACTCTCCCGCAGATACGCAGTATTTT
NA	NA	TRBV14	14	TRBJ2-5	CASSQGRNLGILYF	TGTGCCAGCAGCCAAGGCAGGAATCTTGGAATCTTGTACTTC
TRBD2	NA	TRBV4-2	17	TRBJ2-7	CASSPRDGLAGSYEQYF	TGTGCCAGCAGCCCCCGGGATGGGCTAGCGGGATCCTACGAGCAGTACTTC
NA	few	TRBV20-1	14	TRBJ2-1	CSAPPGHTYNEQFF	TGCAGTGCTCCTCCGGGACACACCTACAATGAGCAGTTCTTC
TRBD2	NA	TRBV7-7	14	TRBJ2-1	CASSFGLEGYEQFF	TGTGCTAGCAGCTTTGGACTAGAGGGCTATGAGCAGTTCTTC
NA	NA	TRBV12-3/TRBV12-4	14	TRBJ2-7	CASTSKSTRYEQYF	TGTGCCAGCACCTCTAAGAGTACAAGATACGAGCAGTACTTC
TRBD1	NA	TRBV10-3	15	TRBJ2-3	CAISESGTGSYTQYF	TGTGCCATCAGTGAGTCGGGGACAGGATCGTATACGCAGTATTTT
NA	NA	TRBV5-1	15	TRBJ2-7	CASNMDGMGTYEQYF	TGCGCCAGCAATATGGACGGCATGGGGACCTACGAGCAGTACTTC
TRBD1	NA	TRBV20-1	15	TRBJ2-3	CSATRPTGGSDTQYF	TGCAGTGCTACTAGGCCCACAGGGGGGTCGGATACGCAGTATTTT
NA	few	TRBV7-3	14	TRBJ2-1	CASSLKGEYNEQFF	TGTGCCAGCAGCTTAAAGGGGGAGTACAATGAGCAGTTCTTC
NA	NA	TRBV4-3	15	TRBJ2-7	CASSQGVAPNYEQYF	TGCGCCAGCAGCCAAGGGGTAGCCCCAAACTACGAGCAGTACTTC
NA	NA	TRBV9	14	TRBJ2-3	CASSPQGFTDTQYF	TGTGCCAGCAGCCCCCAAGGCTTCACAGATACGCAGTATTTT
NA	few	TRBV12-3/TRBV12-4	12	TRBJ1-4	CASSLYNEKLFF	TGTGCCAGCAGTTTGTATAATGAAAAACTGTTTTTT
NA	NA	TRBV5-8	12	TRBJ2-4	CASSLRRGDQYF	TGTGCCAGCAGCCTGCGCAGGGGGGATCAGTACTTC
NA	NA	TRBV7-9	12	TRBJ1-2	CASSRGLEGYTF	TGTGCCAGCAGCCGAGGTCTCGAGGGCTACACCTTC
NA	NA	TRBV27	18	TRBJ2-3	CASSFLKTGKGFPDTQYF	TGTGCCAGCAGTTTTCTAAAGACAGGAAAGGGGTTTCCAGATACGCAGTATTTT
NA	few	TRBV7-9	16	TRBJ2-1	CASSLARGLGPNEQFF	TGTGCCAGCAGCTTGGCCCGTGGGCTGGGCCCCAATGAGCAGTTCTTC
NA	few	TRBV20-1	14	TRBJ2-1	CSARGQGRGYEQFF	TGCAGTGCTAGAGGCCAGGGAAGGGGCTATGAGCAGTTCTTC
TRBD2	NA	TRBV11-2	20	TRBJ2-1	CASSRVSGTSGGSSYNEQFF	TGTGCCAGCAGCAGAGTATCCGGGACTAGCGGAGGGAGCTCCTACAATGAGCAGTTCTTC
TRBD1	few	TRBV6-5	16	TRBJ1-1	CASSYSRQGRGTEAFF	TGTGCCAGCAGTTACTCGAGACAGGGGAGGGGGACTGAAGCTTTCTTT
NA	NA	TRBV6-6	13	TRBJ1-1	CASSYGHSTEAFF	TGTGCCAGCAGTTACGGGCATTCCACTGAAGCTTTCTTT
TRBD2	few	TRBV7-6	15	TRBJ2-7	CASSPQGGKAYEQYF	TGTGCCAGCAGCCCCCAGGGAGGGAAGGCGTACGAGCAGTACTTC
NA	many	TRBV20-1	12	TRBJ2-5	CSAREVQETQYF	TGCAGTGCCCGGGAAGTACAAGAGACCCAGTACTTC
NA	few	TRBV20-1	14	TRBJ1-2	CSARGTPIIGGYTF	TGCAGTGCTAGAGGCACCCCGATAATCGGGGGCTACACCTTC
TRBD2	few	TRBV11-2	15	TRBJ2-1	CASSLSSGRDDEQFF	TGTGCCAGCAGCTTAAGTAGCGGGAGGGATGATGAGCAGTTCTTC
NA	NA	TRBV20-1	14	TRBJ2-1	CSARGWASYNEQFF	TGCAGTGCTAGAGGCTGGGCCTCCTACAATGAGCAGTTCTTC
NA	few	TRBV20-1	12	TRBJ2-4	CSASAGENIQYF	TGCAGTGCTAGTGCAGGGGAAAACATTCAGTACTTC
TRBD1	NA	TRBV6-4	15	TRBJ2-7	CASSDSTTGGDEQYF	TGTGCCAGCAGTGACTCCACTACAGGGGGCGACGAGCAGTACTTC